These T cell receptor beta chains were read from a single sample in a study of T cells in tumors after PD-1 blockade. The protocol was immunoSEQ multiplex PCR, while the TCRdb copy is restricted to in-frame clones and leaves out a portion. The data show fewer than 7,000 clones, 65% to 70% seen once. The sample consisted of tumor tissue, taken before anti-PD-1 treatment. The receptors come from a human donor with basal cell carcinoma. The CDR3 runs from the conserved cysteine through the conserved F or W. D genes are given only for firm matches. Not all rows give a size; the values are once, few, many and, for expanded clones, a class.

>NA|TRBV19|NA|11|TRBJ2-1
TGTGCCAGTAGTATTGGGCTTAAACAGTTCTTC
CASSIGLKQFF
>NA|TRBV5-4|NA|12|TRBJ1-2
TGTGCCAGCAGTGAACAGGGACGGGGCTACACCTTC
CASSEQGRGYTF
>TRBD2|TRBV5-8|NA|17|TRBJ2-1
TGTGCCAGCAGCCCAGGACTAGCGGGGGGGGTAGGAAATGAGCAGTTCTTC
CASSPGLAGGVGNEQFF
>NA|TRBV6-6|NA|14|TRBJ1-3
TGTGCCAGCAGTTCTGGACAGTCTGGAAACACCATATATTTT
CASSSGQSGNTIYF
>TRBD2|TRBV7-6|NA|15|TRBJ2-1
TGTGCCAGCAGCTCTGTAGCGGGGGGGCCCCATGAGCAGTTCTTC
CASSSVAGGPHEQFF
>NA|TRBV5-1|NA|16|TRBJ2-3
TGCGCCAGCAGCTTACAGGGGTCGGGAGGCACAGATACGCAGTATTTT
CASSLQGSGGTDTQYF
>NA|TRBV5-1|NA|13|TRBJ1-2
TGCGCCAGCAGCTTCGGGGGGAACTATGGCTACACCTTC
CASSFGGNYGYTF
>NA|TRBV30|NA|12|TRBJ1-1
TGTGCCTGGAGTCCGCGGATTTTTGAAGCTTTCTTT
CAWSPRIFEAFF
>NA|TRBV12-3/TRBV12-4|NA|11|TRBJ2-4
TGTGCCAGCAGTTCCTCTAACATTCAGTACTTC
CASSSSNIQYF
>TRBD1|TRBV6-5|NA|13|TRBJ1-2
TGTGCCAGCAGCCGAGGACAGGGTAATGGCTACACCTTC
CASSRGQGNGYTF
>NA|TRBV15|NA|17|TRBJ2-2
TGTGCCACCAGCAGAGATCGGTGGGGGCGGGGGACCGGGGAGCTGTTTTTT
CATSRDRWGRGTGELFF
>TRBD1|TRBV2|NA|15|TRBJ2-3
TGTGCCAGCAGTGTACGACAGGGACCCAGGAATACGCAGTATTTT
CASSVRQGPRNTQYF
>NA|TRBV5-1|NA|14|TRBJ2-3
TGCGCCAGCAGCTCCGGACGGTTACCAGATACGCAGTATTTT
CASSSGRLPDTQYF
>NA|TRBV19|NA|13|TRBJ1-1
TGTGCCAGTAGATGGACAGAGGACACTGAAGCTTTCTTT
CASRWTEDTEAFF
>NA|TRBV12-2|few|16|TRBJ1-6
TGTGCAAGTCGCTTAGCGTGGGGAGGGGACATCACACCCCTCCACTTT
CASRLAWGGDITPLHF
>NA|TRBV12-5|NA|13|TRBJ1-3
TGTGCTAGTGCCCGTGACTCTGGAAACACCATATATTTT
CASARDSGNTIYF
>NA|TRBV29-1|NA|15|TRBJ2-1
TGCAGCGTTGAAGATCTCCGGGCAGGGAGGAATGAGCAGTTCTTC
CSVEDLRAGRNEQFF
>TRBD2|TRBV7-8|few|15|TRBJ2-2
TGTGCCAGCAGCTTAATAGCGGGGCTCACCGGGGAGCTGTTTTTT
CASSLIAGLTGELFF
>NA|TRBV9|medium-sized|14|TRBJ1-5
TGTGCCAGCAGCGTAGGTGGGGGGCTCCAGCCCCAGCATTTT
CASSVGGGLQPQHF
>TRBD1|TRBV19|NA|15|TRBJ1-1
TGTGCCAGTAGTCGCCAAACAGGGGCGAACACTGAAGCTTTCTTT
CASSRQTGANTEAFF
>NA|TRBV5-4|NA|14|TRBJ1-2
TGTGCCAGCAGCCCGGGTGGGGCTAACTATGGCTACACCTTC
CASSPGGANYGYTF
>TRBD2|TRBV29-1|NA|16|TRBJ2-3
TGCAGCGTTGAACAGCAGGGACTAGCGGATCCAGATACGCAGTATTTT
CSVEQQGLADPDTQYF
>TRBD2|TRBV9|few|15|TRBJ2-1
TGTGCCAGCAGCGTACTAGCGGGGGGTTACAATGAGCAGTTCTTC
CASSVLAGGYNEQFF
>NA|TRBV6-5|few|14|TRBJ1-6
TGTGCCAGCAGTCTCCTACAGGGTAATTCACCCCTCCACTTT
CASSLLQGNSPLHF
>NA|TRBV3-1/TRBV3-2|NA|15|TRBJ2-5
TGTGCCAGCAGCCAATGGGGGTGGGTCCTGAAGACCCAGTACTTC
CASSQWGWVLKTQYF
>NA|TRBV30|NA|16|TRBJ1-1
TGTGCCTGGAGTGTACCAGGGGTTAGACGGAACACTGAAGCTTTCTTT
CAWSVPGVRRNTEAFF
>TRBD1|TRBV5-1|NA|15|TRBJ2-2
TGCGCCAGCAGCTGGGTTGACAGGGTCACCGGGGAGCTGTTTTTT
CASSWVDRVTGELFF
>TRBD2|TRBV7-8|few|14|TRBJ2-1
TGTGCCAGCAGCCCCGGGGGGGCCGACAATGAGCAGTTCTTC
CASSPGGADNEQFF
>NA|TRBV7-8|once|13|TRBJ1-3
TGTGCCAGCAGCCGGGGACCTGGAAACACCATATATTTT
CASSRGPGNTIYF
>TRBD2|TRBV29-1|NA|14|TRBJ2-5
TGCAGCGTTGCTCTGGGAGGGGTTCAGGGGACCCAGTACTTC
CSVALGGVQGTQYF
>NA|TRBV30|few|13|TRBJ2-7
TGTGCCTGGAGTAATGGCTACTCCTACGAGCAGTACTTC
CAWSNGYSYEQYF
>TRBD2|TRBV14|once|17|TRBJ2-5
TGTGCCAGCAGCCAAGATTGGGCGGGGGGACGGCGGGAGACCCAGTACTTC
CASSQDWAGGRRETQYF
>NA|TRBV30|NA|16|TRBJ2-7
TGTGCCTGGAGTGTACCCCGGACGTTTTTCGTTGACGAGCAGTACTTC
CAWSVPRTFFVDEQYF
>NA|TRBV30|once|13|TRBJ2-5
TGTGCCTGGAGTTGGGAAGGGGAAGAGACCCAGTACTTC
CAWSWEGEETQYF
>NA|TRBV3-1/TRBV3-2|few|19|TRBJ1-6
TGTGCCAGCAGCCAAGCAGGTGCCCCATGGGGTTCCTATAATTCACCCCTCCACTTT
CASSQAGAPWGSYNSPLHF
>TRBD2|TRBV2|few|17|TRBJ2-2
TGTGCCAGCAGTGAGGTCGGAACGGGGGGGCCCACCGGGGAGCTGTTTTTT
CASSEVGTGGPTGELFF
>NA|TRBV11-3|few|14|TRBJ2-7
TGTGCCAGCAGCTTAAGGGGGGGCGACTACGAGCAGTACTTC
CASSLRGGDYEQYF
>TRBD1|TRBV7-6|NA|16|TRBJ2-7
TGTGCCAGCAGCTTCAGCGCCGGGACAGGAATCTACGAGCAGTACTTC
CASSFSAGTGIYEQYF
>NA|TRBV14|NA|17|TRBJ1-1
TGTGCCAGCAGCCAAGGGGCAGACCTTATTATGAACACTGAAGCTTTCTTT
CASSQGADLIMNTEAFF
>TRBD1|TRBV29-1|NA|14|TRBJ1-1
TGCAGCGTGCTACAGGGGGAAGTATACACTGAAGCTTTCTTT
CSVLQGEVYTEAFF
>NA|TRBV6-6|NA|14|TRBJ1-5
TGTGCCAGCAGTCCCGTCGCGGGGAATCAGCCCCAGCATTTT
CASSPVAGNQPQHF
>TRBD1|TRBV27|few|12|TRBJ1-2
TGTGCCAGCAGTTTTGCAGGGGGTGGCTACACCTTC
CASSFAGGGYTF
>TRBD1|TRBV5-1|NA|14|TRBJ1-5
TGCGCCAGCAGCTCGGGGACAGGGGAAGGGCCCCAGCATTTT
CASSSGTGEGPQHF